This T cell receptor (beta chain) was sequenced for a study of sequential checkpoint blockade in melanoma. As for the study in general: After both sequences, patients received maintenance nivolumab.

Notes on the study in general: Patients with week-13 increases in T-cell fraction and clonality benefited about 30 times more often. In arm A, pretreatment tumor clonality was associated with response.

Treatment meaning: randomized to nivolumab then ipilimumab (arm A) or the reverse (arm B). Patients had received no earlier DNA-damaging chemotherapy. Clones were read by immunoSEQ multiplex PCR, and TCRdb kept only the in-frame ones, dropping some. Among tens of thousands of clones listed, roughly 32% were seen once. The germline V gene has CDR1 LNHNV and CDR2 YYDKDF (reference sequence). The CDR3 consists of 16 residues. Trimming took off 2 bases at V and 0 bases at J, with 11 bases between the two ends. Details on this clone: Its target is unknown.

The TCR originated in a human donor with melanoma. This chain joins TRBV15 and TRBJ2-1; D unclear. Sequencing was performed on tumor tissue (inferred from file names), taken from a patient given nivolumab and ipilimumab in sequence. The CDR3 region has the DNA TGTGCCACCAGCAGATTAGGTACCAGCTCCTACAATGAGCAGTTCTTC. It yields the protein CATSRLGTSSYNEQFF.